A selection of T cell receptor beta chains follows, all from one sample in a study of T cells in Graves' hyperthyroidism and ophthalmopathy. TCRdb analysed the multiplex PCR reads with MiXCR anew, one entry per CDR3 protein. The sample consists of 750,000 to 950,000 distinct CDR3 sequences, around 38% of them appearing once. The sequencing sample was made of blood. These receptors were taken from a man younger than 35 with Graves' hyperthyroidism. The CDR3 runs from the conserved cysteine through the conserved F or W. A D gene is named only where the DNA matches it firmly. A row's size may be missing; if present it is once, few, many or a size class.

>16|TRBJ1-6|NA|TRBD1|TRBV7-9
TGTGCCAGCAGCCAGACCCGACAGGGGCTAAATTCACCCCTCCACTTT
CASSQTRQGLNSPLHF
>13|TRBJ2-5|NA|NA|TRBV2
TGTGCCAGCAGTGAAGACCTACAAGGGACCCAGTACTTC
CASSEDLQGTQYF
>14|TRBJ1-2|few|NA|TRBV12-3/TRBV12-4
TGTGCCAGCAGTTACTCCCAGGATAACTATGGCTACACCTTC
CASSYSQDNYGYTF
>13|TRBJ1-2|NA|NA|TRBV6-5
TGTGCCAGCACTGGGCACCCCGACTATGGCTACACCTTC
CASTGHPDYGYTF
>14|TRBJ2-2|many|NA|TRBV7-6
TGTGCCAGCTGTTCCAGCCCGAACACCGGGGAGCTGTTTTTT
CASCSSPNTGELFF
>16|TRBJ2-7|NA|TRBD1|TRBV13
TGTGCCAGCAGCTCGCAGGGGGCGGGCCTAACCTACGAGCAGTACTTC
CASSSQGAGLTYEQYF
>14|TRBJ2-7|many|TRBD1|TRBV9
TGTGCCAGCAGCGTAGACGGGACAGGACTCGAGCAGTACTTC
CASSVDGTGLEQYF
>15|TRBJ1-1|NA|TRBD1|TRBV12-3/TRBV12-4
TGTGCCAGCAGTGGACAGGGGACCATGAACACTGAAGCTTTCTTT
CASSGQGTMNTEAFF
>13|TRBJ2-7|once|NA|TRBV2
TGTGCCAGCACGGAGGTTCCCGGGTACGAGCGGTACTTC
CASTEVPGYERYF
>13|TRBJ2-5|once|NA|TRBV20-1
TGCAGTGCTAGAGCAGACAGGAATCAGCCCCAGTACTTC
CSARADRNQPQYF
>15|TRBJ1-6|many|NA|TRBV20-1
TGCAGTGCTAGAGCCAGGAGCTCCTATAATTCACCCCTCCACTTT
CSARARSSYNSPLHF
>15|TRBJ2-7|once|NA|TRBV6-1
TGTGCCAGCAGCCAGACCGACCCTACCTCCTACGAGCAGTACTTC
CASSQTDPTSYEQYF
>13|TRBJ1-2|NA|NA|TRBV6-5
TGTGCCAGCAGTTACGGCGGGCTCAATGGCTACACCTTC
CASSYGGLNGYTF
>13|TRBJ1-5|many|NA|TRBV24-1
TGTGCCACCAGTGATTCCGAGGGTCAGCCCCAGCATTTT
CATSDSEGQPQHF
>16|TRBJ1-1|NA|NA|TRBV19
TGTGCCAGTAGTATACGGTCGGCAGCCATGAACACTGAAGCTTTCTTT
CASSIRSAAMNTEAFF
>16|TRBJ2-7|NA|NA|TRBV7-2
TGTGCCAGCAGCTCCTCCGGCAGGACAGCATCCTACGAGCAGTACTTC
CASSSSGRTASYEQYF
>14|TRBJ2-7|NA|TRBD1|TRBV15
TGTGCCACCAGCAGAGAGACAGGGGCAGACGAGCAGTACTTC
CATSRETGADEQYF
>13|TRBJ2-7|few|NA|TRBV19
TGTGCCAGTAGTATCGGACTCTCCTACGAGCAGTACTTC
CASSIGLSYEQYF
>14|TRBJ2-7|many|NA|TRBV4-1
TGCGCCAGCAGCCAAGAAGGAGGGTGGAACGAGCAGTACTTC
CASSQEGGWNEQYF
>14|TRBJ2-2|few|NA|TRBV5-6
TGTGCCAGCAGCTTGGTCCCAGCGACCGGGGAGCTGTTTTTT
CASSLVPATGELFF
>13|TRBJ1-5|many|NA|TRBV10-3
TGTGCCAGCGGACAGCTTAGCAATCAGCCCCAGCATTTT
CASGQLSNQPQHF
>14|TRBJ2-6|many|NA|TRBV11-2
TGTGCCAGCAGCACTTCCGCTGGGGCCAACGTCCTGACTTTC
CASSTSAGANVLTF
>13|TRBJ1-3|NA|NA|TRBV6-6
TGTGCCAGCAGTGAACTGAGTGGGGGGACCATATATTTT
CASSELSGGTIYF
>14|TRBJ2-7|few|NA|TRBV9
TGTGCCAGCAGCGTAGGGGGAAGCCCGGACGAGCAGTACTTC
CASSVGGSPDEQYF
>14|TRBJ1-2|NA|NA|TRBV13
TGTGCCAGCATAGGGGGGGGCGAGACAGAAGGCTACACCTTC
CASIGGGETEGYTF
>17|TRBJ1-5|NA|NA|TRBV7-2
TGTGCCAGCAGCCTAGTCGCACAGGGACATAGCAGTCAGCCCCAGCATTTT
CASSLVAQGHSSQPQHF
>15|TRBJ2-7|NA|TRBD2|TRBV7-2
TGTGCCAGCAGCTCTGGGAGCGGGAGCTCCTACGAGCAGTACTTC
CASSSGSGSSYEQYF
>14|TRBJ2-7|few|TRBD1|TRBV5-1
TGCGCCAGCAGCTGGACAGGGGGGTCGGCAGAGCAGTACTTC
CASSWTGGSAEQYF